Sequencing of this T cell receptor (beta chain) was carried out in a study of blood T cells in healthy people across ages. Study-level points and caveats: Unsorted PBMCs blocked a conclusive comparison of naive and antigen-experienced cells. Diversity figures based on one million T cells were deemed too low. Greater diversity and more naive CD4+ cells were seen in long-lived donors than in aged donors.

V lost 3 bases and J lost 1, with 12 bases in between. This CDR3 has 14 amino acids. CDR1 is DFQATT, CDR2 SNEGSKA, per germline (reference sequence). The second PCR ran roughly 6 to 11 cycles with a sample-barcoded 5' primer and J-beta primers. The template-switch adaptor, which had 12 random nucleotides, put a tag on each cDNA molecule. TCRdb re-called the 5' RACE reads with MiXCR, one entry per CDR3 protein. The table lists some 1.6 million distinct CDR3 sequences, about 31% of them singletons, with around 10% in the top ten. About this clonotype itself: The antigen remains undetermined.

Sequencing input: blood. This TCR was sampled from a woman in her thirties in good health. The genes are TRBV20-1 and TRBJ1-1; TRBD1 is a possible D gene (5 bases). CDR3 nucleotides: TGCAGTGCTAGGAGGCCAGGGTCGAACACTGAAGCTTTCTTT. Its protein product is CSARRPGSNTEAFF.